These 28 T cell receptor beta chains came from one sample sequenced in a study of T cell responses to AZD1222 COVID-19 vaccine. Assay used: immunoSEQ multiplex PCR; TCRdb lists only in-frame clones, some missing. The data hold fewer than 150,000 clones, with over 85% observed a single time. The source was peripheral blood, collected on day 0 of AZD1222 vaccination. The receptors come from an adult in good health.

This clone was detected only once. CDR3 sequence: CASSQDLGTGGGGETQYF. The CDR3 DNA reads as TGTGCCAGCAGCCAAGATCTTGGAACAGGGGGCGGGGGAGAGACCCAGTACTTC. J is TRBJ2-5 and V is TRBV3-1 (or the pseudogene TRBV3-2); 9 positions agree with TRBD1. V lost 0 bases, J lost 4 bases, and 12 bases stayed unmatched. The CDR3 extends over 18 amino acids. The germline V gene encodes CDR1 LGHDT and CDR2 YNNKEL (reference sequence).

DNA of the CDR3: TGTGCCAGCAGTGAAGGACTCCCTTCGACCGGGGAGCTGTTTTTT. It codes for CASSEGLPSTGELFF. This chain links TRBV2 with TRBJ2-2; the D is unclear. This CDR3 is 15 amino acids long. CDR1 and CDR2 from the germline V gene are SNHLY and FYNNEI. The ends were cut back, 1 base at V and 5 bases at J, with 11 bases in the middle. Using reference TRBV2 and TRBJ2-2 for the parts outside the CDR3, the full variable domain is EPEVTQTPSHQVTQMGQEVILRCVPISNHLYFYWYRQILGQKVEFLVSFYNNEISEKSEIFDDQFSVERPDGSNFTLKIRSTKLEDSAMYFCASSEGLPSTGELFFGEGSRLTVL.

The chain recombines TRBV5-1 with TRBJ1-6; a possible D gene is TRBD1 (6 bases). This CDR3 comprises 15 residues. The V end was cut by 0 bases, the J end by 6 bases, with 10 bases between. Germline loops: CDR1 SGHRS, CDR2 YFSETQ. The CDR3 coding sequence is TGCGCCAGCAGCTTGGACCAGGGGTTTAATTCACCCCTCCACTTT. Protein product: CASSLDQGFNSPLHF.

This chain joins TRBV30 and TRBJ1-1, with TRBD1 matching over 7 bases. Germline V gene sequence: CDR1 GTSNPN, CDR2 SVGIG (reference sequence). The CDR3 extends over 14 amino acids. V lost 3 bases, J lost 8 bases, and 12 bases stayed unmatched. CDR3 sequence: CAWSRDRVQPEAFF. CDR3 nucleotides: TGTGCCTGGAGCCGCGACAGGGTACAGCCGGAAGCTTTCTTT.

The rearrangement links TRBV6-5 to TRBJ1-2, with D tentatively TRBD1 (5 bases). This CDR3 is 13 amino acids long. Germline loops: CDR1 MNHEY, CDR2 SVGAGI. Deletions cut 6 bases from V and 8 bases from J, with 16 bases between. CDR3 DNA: TGTGCCAGCAGCCTCCGGGGCAGGGAGGGCTACACCTTC. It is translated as CASSLRGREGYTF.

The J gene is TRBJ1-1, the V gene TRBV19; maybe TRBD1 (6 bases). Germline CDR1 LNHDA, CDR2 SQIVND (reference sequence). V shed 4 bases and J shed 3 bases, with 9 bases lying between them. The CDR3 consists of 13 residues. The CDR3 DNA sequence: TGTGCCAGTAGTAGAAGGGGGGACACTGAAGCTTTCTTT. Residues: CASSRRGDTEAFF.

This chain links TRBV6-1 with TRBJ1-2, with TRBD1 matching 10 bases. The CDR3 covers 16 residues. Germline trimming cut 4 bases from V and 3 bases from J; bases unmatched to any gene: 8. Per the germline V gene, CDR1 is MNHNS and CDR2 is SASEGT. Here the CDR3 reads CASSVGWDRGDYGYTF. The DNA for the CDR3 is TGTGCCAGCAGTGTGGGTTGGGACAGGGGAGACTATGGCTACACCTTC.

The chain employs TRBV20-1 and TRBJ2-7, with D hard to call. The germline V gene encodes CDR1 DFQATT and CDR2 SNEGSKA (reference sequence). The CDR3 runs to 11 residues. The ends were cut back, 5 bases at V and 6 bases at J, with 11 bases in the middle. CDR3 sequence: CSAPEAAEQYF. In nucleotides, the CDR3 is TGCAGTGCTCCAGAGGCGGCCGAGCAGTACTTC.

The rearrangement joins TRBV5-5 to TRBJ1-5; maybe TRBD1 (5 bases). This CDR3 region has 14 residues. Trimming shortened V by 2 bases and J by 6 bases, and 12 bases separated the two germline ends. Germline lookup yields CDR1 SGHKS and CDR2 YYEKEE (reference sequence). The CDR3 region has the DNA TGTGCCAGCAGCTTAGGAACAGGCGGTCAGCCCCAGCATTTT. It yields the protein CASSLGTGGQPQHF.

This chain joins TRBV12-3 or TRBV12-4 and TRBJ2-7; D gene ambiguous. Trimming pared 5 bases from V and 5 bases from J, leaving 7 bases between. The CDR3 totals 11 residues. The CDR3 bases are TGTGCCAGCAGTGTATGGGACGAGCAGTACTTC. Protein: CASSVWDEQYF.

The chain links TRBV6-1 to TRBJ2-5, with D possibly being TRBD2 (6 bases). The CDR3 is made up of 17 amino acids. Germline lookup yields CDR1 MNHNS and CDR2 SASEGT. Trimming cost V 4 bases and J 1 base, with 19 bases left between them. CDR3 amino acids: CASSGGRGFWSQETQYF. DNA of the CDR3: TGTGCCAGCAGTGGCGGACGGGGGTTTTGGAGCCAAGAGACCCAGTACTTC.

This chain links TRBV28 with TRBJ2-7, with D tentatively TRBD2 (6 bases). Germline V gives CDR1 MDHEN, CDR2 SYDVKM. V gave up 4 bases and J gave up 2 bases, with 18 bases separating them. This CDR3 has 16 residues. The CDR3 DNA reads TGTGCCAGCAGTTCATCCCGGGAGACAGACACCTACGAGCAGTACTTC. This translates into CASSSSRETDTYEQYF.

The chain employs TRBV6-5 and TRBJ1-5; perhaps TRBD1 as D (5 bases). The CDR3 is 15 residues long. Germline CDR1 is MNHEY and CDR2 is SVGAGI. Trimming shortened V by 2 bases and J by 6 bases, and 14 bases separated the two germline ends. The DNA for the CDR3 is TGTGCCAGCAGTTACAGGGGAGTAAGGGGTCAGCCCCAGCATTTT. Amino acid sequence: CASSYRGVRGQPQHF.

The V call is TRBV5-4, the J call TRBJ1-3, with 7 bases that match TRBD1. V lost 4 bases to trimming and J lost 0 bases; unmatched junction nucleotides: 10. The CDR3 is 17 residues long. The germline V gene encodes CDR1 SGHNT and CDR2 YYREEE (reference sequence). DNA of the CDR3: TGTGCCAGCAGCCCGGGGGACAGACTCCGCTCTGGAAACACCATATATTTT. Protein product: CASSPGDRLRSGNTIYF.

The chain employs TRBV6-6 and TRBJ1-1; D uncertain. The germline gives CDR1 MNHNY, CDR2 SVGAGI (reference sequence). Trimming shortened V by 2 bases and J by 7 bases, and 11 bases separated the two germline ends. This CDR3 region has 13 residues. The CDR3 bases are TGTGCCAGCAGTTACAGCGAGGGCAGTGAAGCTTTCTTT. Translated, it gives CASSYSEGSEAFF.

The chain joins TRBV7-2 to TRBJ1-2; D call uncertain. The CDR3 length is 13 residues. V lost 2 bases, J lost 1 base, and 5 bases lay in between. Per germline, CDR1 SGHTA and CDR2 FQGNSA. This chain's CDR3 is CASSLQLNYGYTF. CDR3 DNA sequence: TGTGCCAGCAGCTTACAGCTTAACTATGGCTACACCTTC. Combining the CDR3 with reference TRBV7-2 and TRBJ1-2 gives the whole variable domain GAGVSQSPSNKVTEKGKDVELRCDPISGHTALYWYRQSLGQGLEFLIYFQGNSAPDKSGLPSDRFSAERTGGSVSTLTIQRTQQEDSAVYLCASSLQLNYGYTFGSGTRLTVV.

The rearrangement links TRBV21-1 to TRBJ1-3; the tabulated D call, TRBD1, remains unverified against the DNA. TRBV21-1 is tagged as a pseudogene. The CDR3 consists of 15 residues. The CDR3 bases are TGTGCCAGTTGGCCCGGCAGGGGGTCTGGAAACACCATATATTTT. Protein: CASWPGRGSGNTIYF.

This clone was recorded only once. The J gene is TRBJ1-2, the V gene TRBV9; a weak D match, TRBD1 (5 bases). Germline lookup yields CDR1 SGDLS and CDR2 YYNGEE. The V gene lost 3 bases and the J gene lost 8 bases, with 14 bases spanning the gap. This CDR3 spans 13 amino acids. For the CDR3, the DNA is TGTGCCAGCAGCGCGGGGGGAGGCAACGGCTACACCTTC. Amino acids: CASSAGGGNGYTF. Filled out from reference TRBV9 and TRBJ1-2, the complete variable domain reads DSGVTQTPKHLITATGQRVTLRCSPRSGDLSVYWYQQSLDQGLQFLIQYYNGEERAKGNILERFSAQQFPDLHSELNLSSLELGDSALYFCASSAGGGNGYTFGSGTRLTVV.

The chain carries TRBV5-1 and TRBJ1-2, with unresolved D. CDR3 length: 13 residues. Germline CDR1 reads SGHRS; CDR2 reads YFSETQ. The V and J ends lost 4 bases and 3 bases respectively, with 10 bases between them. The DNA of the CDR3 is TGCGCCAGCAGCATCAGGAGCTACTATGGCTACACCTTC. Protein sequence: CASSIRSYYGYTF.

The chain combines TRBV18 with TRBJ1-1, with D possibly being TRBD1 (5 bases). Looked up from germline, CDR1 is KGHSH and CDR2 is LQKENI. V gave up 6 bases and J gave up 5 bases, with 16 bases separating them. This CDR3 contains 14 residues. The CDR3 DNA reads TGTGCCAGCTCTCTCCGGGGCCTAGAGACTGAAGCTTTCTTT. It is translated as CASSLRGLETEAFF.

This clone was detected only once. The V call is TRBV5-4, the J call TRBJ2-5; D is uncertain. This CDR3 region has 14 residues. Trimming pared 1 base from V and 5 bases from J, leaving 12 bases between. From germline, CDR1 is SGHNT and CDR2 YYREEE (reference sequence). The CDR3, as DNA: TGTGCCAGCAGCTTGCCGTACCCCGGGGAGACCCAGTACTTC. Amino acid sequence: CASSLPYPGETQYF.

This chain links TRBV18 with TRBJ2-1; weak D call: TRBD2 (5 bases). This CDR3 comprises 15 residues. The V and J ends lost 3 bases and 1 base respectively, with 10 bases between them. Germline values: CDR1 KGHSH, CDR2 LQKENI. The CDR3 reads CASSPSGWSYNEQFF. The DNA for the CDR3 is TGTGCCAGCTCACCGTCGGGGTGGTCCTACAATGAGCAGTTCTTC.

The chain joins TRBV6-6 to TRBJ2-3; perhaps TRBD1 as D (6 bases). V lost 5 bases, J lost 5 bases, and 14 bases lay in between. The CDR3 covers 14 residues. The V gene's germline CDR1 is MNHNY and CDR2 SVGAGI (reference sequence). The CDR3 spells CASSAGQIEDTQYF. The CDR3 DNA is TGTGCCAGCAGTGCTGGACAGATTGAAGATACGCAGTATTTT.

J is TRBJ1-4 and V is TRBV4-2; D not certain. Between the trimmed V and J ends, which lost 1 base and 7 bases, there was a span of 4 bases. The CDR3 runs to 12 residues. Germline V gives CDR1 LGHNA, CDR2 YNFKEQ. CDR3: CASSQVAEKLFF. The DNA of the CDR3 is TGTGCCAGCAGCCAAGTGGCTGAAAAACTGTTTTTT.

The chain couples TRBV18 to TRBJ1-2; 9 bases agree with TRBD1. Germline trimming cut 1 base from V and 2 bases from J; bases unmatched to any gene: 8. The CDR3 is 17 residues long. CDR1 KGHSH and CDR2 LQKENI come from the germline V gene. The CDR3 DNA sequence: TGTGCCAGCTCACCACGGACAGGGGCTTTCTCCAACTATGGCTACACCTTC. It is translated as CASSPRTGAFSNYGYTF.

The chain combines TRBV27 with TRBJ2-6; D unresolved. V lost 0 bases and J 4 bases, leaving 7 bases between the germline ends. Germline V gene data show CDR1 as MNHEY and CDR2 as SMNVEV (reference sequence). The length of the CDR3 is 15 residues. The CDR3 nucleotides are TGTGCCAGCAGTTTATCGGTCGGGGGGGCCAACGTCCTGACTTTC. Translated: CASSLSVGGANVLTF.

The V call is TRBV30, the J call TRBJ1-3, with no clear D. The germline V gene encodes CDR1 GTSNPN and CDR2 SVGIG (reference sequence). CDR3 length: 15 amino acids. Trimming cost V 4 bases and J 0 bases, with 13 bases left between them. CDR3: CAWTPWTRSGNTIYF. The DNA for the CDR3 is TGTGCCTGGACCCCGTGGACCCGCTCTGGAAACACCATATATTTT.

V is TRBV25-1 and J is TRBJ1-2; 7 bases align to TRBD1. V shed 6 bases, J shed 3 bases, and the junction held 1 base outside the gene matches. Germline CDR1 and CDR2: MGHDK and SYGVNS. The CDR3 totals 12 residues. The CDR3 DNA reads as TGTGCCAGCAGCAGGGGGGACTATGGCTACACCTTC. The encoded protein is CASSRGDYGYTF.